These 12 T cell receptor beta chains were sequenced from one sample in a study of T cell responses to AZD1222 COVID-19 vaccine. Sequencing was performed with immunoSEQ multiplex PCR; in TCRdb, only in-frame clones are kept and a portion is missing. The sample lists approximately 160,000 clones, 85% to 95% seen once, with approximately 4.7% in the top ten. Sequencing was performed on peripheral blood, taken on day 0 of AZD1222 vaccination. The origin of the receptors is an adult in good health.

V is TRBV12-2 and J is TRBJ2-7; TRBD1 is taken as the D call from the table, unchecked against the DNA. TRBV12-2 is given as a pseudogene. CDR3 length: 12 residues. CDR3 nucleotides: TGTGCAAGTCGCTCGGACAGCTACGAGCAGTACTTC. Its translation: CASRSDSYEQYF.

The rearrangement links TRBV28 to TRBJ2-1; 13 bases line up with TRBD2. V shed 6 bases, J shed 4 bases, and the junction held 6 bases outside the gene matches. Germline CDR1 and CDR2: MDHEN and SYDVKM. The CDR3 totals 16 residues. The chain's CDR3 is CASRSTSGGQYNEQFF. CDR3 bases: TGTGCCAGCAGATCGACTAGCGGGGGGCAATACAATGAGCAGTTCTTC.

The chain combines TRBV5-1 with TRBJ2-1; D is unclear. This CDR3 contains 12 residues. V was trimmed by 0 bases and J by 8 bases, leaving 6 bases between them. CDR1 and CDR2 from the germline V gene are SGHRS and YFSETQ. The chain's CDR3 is CASSLGLHEQFF. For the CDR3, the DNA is TGCGCCAGCAGCTTGGGGCTCCATGAGCAGTTCTTC.

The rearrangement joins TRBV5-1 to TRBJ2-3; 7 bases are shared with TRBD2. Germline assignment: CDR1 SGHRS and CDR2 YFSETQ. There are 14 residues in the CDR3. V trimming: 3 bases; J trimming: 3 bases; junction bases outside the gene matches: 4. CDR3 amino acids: CASSYGLVTDTQYF. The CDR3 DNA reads TGCGCCAGCAGCTACGGACTAGTAACAGATACGCAGTATTTT.

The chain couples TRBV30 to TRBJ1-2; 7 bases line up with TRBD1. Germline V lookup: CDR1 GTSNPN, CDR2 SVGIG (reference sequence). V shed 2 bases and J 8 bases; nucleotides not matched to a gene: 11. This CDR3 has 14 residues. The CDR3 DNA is TGTGCCTGGAGTCGCCCCGACAGGGCGAACGGCTACACCTTC. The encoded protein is CAWSRPDRANGYTF.

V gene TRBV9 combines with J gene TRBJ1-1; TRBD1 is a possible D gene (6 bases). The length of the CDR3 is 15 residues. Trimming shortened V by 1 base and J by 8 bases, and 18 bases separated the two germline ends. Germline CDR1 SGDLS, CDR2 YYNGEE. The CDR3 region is CASSVTTGKSSEAFF. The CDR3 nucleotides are TGTGCCAGCAGCGTAACGACAGGCAAGTCTTCCGAAGCTTTCTTT.

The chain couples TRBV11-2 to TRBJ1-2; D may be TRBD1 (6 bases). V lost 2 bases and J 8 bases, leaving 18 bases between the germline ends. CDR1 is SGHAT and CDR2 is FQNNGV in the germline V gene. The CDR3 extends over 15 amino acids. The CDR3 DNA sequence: TGTGCCAGCAGCTTAACGGCACAGGGACGTGGAGGCTACACCTTC. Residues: CASSLTAQGRGGYTF. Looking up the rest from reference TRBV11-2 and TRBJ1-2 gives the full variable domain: EAGVAQSPRYKIIEKRQSVAFWCNPISGHATLYWYQQILGQGPKLLIQFQNNGVVDDSQLPKDRFSAERLKGVDSTLKIQPAKLEDSAVYLCASSLTAQGRGGYTFGSGTRLTVV.

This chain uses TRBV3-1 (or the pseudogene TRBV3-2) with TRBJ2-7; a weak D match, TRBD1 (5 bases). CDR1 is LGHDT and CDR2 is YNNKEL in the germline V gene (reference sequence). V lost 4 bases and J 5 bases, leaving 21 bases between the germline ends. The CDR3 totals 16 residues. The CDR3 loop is CASSRLRGSGWDEQYF. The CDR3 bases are TGTGCCAGCAGCCGGCTCAGAGGATCAGGGTGGGACGAGCAGTACTTC.

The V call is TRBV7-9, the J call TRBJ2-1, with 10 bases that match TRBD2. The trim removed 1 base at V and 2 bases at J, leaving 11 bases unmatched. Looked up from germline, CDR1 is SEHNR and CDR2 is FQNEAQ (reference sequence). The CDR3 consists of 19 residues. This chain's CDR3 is CASSLEGLATLGAYNEQFF. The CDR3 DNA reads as TGTGCCAGCAGCTTAGAGGGACTAGCGACTTTGGGCGCCTACAATGAGCAGTTCTTC.

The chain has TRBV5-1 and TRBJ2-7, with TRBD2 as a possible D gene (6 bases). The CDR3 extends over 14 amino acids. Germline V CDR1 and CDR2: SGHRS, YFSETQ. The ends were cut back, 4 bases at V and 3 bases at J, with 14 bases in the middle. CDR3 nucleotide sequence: TGCGCCAGCAGCGGCGGGGACGGACGCTACGAGCAGTACTTC. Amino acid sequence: CASSGGDGRYEQYF. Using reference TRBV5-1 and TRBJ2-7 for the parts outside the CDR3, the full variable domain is KAGVTQTPRYLIKTRGQQVTLSCSPISGHRSVSWYQQTPGQGLQFLFEYFSETQRNKGNFPGRFSGRQFSNSRSEMNVSTLELGDSALYLCASSGGDGRYEQYFGPGTRLTVT.

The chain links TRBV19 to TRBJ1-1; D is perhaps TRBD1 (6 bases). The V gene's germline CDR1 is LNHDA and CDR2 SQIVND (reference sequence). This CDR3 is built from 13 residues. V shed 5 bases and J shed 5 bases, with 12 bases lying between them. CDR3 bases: TGTGCCAGTAGTTTGGGGGGGCGGACTGAAGCTTTCTTT. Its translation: CASSLGGRTEAFF.

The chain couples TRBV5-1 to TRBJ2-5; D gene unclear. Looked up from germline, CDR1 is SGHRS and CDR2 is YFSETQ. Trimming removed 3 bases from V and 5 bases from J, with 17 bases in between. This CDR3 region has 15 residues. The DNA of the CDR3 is TGCGCCAGCAGCTCTCTCCTGCCACGAGCCGAGACCCAGTACTTC. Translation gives CASSSLLPRAETQYF.